A single sample is the source of the 6 T cell receptor beta chains below, sequenced in a study of blood T cell repertoires in COVID-19. This table comes from immunoSEQ multiplex PCR, and its TCRdb copy is limited to in-frame clones, with some not included. The sample has more than 85,000 clones; roughly 85% are singletons. The sample was peripheral blood. The receptors were gathered from a woman of 80 years or more with acute or convalescent COVID-19.

CDR3 region: CASSSGGGEQYV. Here the CDR3 DNA reads TGTGCCAGCAGTTCGGGGGGAGGAGAGCAGTACGTC. The chain employs TRBV27 and TRBJ2-7, with 7 nucleotides matching TRBD2. This CDR3 has 12 residues. Germline values: CDR1 MNHEY, CDR2 SMNVEV (reference sequence). V dropped 4 bases and J dropped 7; count of bases not matched to a gene: 4.

This chain uses TRBV7-2 with TRBJ2-2; TRBD2 aligns across 7 bases. V gave up 1 base and J gave up 5 bases; unmatched junction bases: 7. Germline CDR1 SGHTA, CDR2 FQGNSA. The CDR3 is 16 residues long. CDR3 protein: CASSLDPSGKTGELFF. The DNA for the CDR3 is TGTGCCAGCAGCTTAGATCCCAGCGGGAAGACCGGGGAGCTGTTTTTT.

The rearrangement uses TRBV29-1 and TRBJ2-7, with a tentative D call TRBD2 (5 bases). Germline CDR1 is SQVTM and CDR2 is ANQGSEA. The germline V and J ends were trimmed by 6 bases and 10 bases, with 16 bases remaining between them. This CDR3 comprises 11 residues. CDR3 region: CSVTGKGSQYF. As DNA, the CDR3 is TGCAGCGTCACGGGAAAAGGTAGCCAGTACTTC.

The DNA for the CDR3 is TGTGCCAGCTCACCACGAAGGGGTTCTGGAAACACCATATATTTT. It is translated as CASSPRRGSGNTIYF. The chain has TRBV18 and TRBJ1-3; a possible D gene is TRBD1 (5 bases). Germline loops: CDR1 KGHSH, CDR2 LQKENI. Trimming shortened V by 1 base and J by 1 base, and 8 bases separated the two germline ends. This CDR3 spans 15 amino acids. The variable domain in full, with the rest retrieved from reference TRBV18 and TRBJ1-3, is NAGVMQNPRHLVRRRGQEARLRCSPMKGHSHVYWYRQLPEEGLKFMVYLQKENIIDESGMPKERFSAEFPKEGPSILRIQQVVRGDSAAYFCASSPRRGSGNTIYFGEGSWLTVV.

The chain has TRBV4-3 and TRBJ2-1; D ambiguous. V was cut by 1 base and J by 5 bases, with 9 bases left in between. The V gene's germline CDR1 is LGHNA and CDR2 YSLEER. The CDR3 is 14 residues long. The CDR3 is CASSQGLDDNEQFF. The CDR3 DNA reads as TGCGCCAGCAGCCAAGGCCTAGATGACAATGAGCAGTTCTTC.

The V and J genes are TRBV6-5 and TRBJ1-2; perhaps TRBD1 as D (6 bases). V shed 6 bases and J shed 7 bases, with 15 bases lying between them. Germline loops: CDR1 MNHEY, CDR2 SVGAGI. The CDR3 runs to 13 residues. CDR3 sequence (DNA): TGTGCCAGCAGGCAATCCGGGACACCTGGCTACACCTTC. Its protein is CASRQSGTPGYTF.